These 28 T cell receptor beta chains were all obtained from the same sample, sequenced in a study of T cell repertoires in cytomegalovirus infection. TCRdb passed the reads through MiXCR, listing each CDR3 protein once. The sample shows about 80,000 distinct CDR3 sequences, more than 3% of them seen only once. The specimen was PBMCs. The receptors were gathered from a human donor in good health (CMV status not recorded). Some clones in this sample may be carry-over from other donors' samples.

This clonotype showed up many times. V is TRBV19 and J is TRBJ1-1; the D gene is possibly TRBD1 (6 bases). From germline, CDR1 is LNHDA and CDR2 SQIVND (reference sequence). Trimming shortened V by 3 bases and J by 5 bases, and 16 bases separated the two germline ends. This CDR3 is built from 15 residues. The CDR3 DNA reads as TGTGCCAGTAGTATGTACGGTCAGGGGAGGACTGAAGCTTTCTTT. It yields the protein CASSMYGQGRTEAFF.

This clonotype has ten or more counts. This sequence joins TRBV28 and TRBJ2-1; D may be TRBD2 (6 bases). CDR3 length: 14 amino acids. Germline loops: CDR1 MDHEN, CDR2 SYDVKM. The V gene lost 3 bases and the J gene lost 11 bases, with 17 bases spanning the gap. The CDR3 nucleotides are TGTGCCAGCAGTTTTGGCGGGGCCCCCCAAAAGCAGTTCTTC. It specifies CASSFGGAPQKQFF. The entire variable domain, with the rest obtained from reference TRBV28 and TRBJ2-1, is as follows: DVKVTQSSRYLVKRTGEKVFLECVQDMDHENMFWYRQDPGLGLRLIYFSYDVKMKEKGDIPEGYSVSREKKERFSLILESASTNQTSMYLCASSFGGAPQKQFFGPGTRLTVL.

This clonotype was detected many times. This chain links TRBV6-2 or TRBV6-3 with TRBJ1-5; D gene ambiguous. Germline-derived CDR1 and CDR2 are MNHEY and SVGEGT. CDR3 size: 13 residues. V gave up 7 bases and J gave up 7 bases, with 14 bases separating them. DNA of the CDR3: TGTGCCAGCACCGATTGGACGGAACAGCCCCAGCATTTT. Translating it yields CASTDWTEQPQHF.

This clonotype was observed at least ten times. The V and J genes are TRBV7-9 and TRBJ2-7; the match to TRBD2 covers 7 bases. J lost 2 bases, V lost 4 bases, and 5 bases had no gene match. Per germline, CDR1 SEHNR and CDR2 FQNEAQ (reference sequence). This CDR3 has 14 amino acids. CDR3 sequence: CASSSLAKAYEQYF. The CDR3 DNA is TGTGCCAGCAGCTCACTAGCGAAGGCCTACGAGCAGTACTTC.

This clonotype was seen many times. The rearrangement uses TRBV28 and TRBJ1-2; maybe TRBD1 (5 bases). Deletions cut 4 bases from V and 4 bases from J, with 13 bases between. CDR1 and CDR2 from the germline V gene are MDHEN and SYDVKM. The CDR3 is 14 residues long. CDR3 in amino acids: CASSSKRGGYGYTF. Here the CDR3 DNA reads TGTGCCAGCAGTTCCAAACGTGGGGGCTATGGCTACACCTTC.

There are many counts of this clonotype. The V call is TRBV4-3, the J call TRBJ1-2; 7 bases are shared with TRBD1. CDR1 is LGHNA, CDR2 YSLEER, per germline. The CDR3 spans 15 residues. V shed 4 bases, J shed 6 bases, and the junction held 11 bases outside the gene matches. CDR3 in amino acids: CASSLGQSIPNGYTF. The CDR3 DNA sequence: TGCGCCAGCAGCCTGGGACAGTCAATCCCCAATGGCTACACCTTC.

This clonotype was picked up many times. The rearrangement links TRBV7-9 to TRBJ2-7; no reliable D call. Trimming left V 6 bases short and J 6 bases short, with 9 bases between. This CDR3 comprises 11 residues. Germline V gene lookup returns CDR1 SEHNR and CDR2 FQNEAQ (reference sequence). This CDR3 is CASSISIEQYF. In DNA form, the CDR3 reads TGTGCCAGCAGTATTTCCATCGAGCAGTACTTC.

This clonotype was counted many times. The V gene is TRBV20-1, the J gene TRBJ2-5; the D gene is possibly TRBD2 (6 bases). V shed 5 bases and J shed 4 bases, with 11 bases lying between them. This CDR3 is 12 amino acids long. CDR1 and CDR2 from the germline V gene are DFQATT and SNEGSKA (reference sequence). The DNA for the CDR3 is TGCAGTGCTCCCGCGGGACTAGAGACCCAGTACTTC. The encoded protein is CSAPAGLETQYF.

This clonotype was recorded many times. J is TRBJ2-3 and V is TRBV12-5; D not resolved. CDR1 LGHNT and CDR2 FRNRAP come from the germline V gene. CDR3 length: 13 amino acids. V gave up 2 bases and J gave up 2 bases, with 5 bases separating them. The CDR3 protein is CASGLSPTDTQYF. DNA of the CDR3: TGTGCTAGTGGTTTGAGCCCCACAGATACGCAGTATTTT.

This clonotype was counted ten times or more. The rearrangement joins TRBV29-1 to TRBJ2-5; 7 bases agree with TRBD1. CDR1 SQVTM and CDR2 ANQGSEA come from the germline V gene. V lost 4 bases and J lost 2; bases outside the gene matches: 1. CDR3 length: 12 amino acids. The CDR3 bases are TGCAGCGTTGGGACAGGACAAGAGACCCAGTACTTC. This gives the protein CSVGTGQETQYF.

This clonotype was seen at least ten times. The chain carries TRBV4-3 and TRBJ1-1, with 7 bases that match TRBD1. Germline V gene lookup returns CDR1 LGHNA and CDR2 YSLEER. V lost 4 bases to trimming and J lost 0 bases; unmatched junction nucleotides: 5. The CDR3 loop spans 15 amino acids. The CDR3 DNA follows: TGCGCCAGCAGCCCCCGACAGGGAGTGAACACTGAAGCTTTCTTT. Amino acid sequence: CASSPRQGVNTEAFF.

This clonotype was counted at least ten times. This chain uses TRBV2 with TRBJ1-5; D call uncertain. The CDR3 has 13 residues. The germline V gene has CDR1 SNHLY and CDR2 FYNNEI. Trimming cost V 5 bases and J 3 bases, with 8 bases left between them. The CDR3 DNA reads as TGTGCCAGCAGTCAAGGTCCCAATCAGCCCCAGCATTTT. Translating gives CASSQGPNQPQHF.

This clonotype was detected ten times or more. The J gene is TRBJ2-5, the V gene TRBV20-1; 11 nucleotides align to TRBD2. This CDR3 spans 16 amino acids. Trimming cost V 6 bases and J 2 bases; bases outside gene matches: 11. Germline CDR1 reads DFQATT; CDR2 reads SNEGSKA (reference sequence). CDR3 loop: CSADGLAGGRQETQYF. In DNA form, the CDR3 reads TGCAGTGCCGACGGTCTAGCGGGGGGAAGACAAGAGACCCAGTACTTC.

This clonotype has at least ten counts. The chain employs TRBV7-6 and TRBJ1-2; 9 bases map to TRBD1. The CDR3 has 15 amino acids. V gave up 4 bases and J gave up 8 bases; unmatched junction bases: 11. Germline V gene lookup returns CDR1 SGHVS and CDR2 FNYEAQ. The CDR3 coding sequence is TGTGCCAGCAGCTCCGAGGAAACAGGGGGCCGGGGCTACACCTTC. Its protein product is CASSSEETGGRGYTF.

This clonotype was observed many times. CDR3 protein: CASSLQGVDVAFF. The CDR3 region has the DNA TGTGCCAGCAGCCTACAGGGGGTTGACGTAGCTTTCTTT. V is TRBV7-2 and J is TRBJ1-1, with 8 bases identical to TRBD1. This CDR3 contains 13 residues. Losses at the gene ends were 5 bases for V and 10 bases for J; bases not matched to a gene: 9. The germline CDR1 and CDR2 sequences are SGHTA and FQGNSA.

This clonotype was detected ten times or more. The CDR3, as DNA: TGCAGTGCTCCAACAGGGGCCTTACAAGAGACCCAGTACTTC. Amino acids: CSAPTGALQETQYF. This chain connects TRBV20-1 to TRBJ2-5, with 7 bases aligning to TRBD1. Trimming at V came to 5 bases and at J to 2 bases, leaving 8 bases not matched to a gene. Germline V gives CDR1 DFQATT, CDR2 SNEGSKA (reference sequence). The CDR3 is 14 residues long.

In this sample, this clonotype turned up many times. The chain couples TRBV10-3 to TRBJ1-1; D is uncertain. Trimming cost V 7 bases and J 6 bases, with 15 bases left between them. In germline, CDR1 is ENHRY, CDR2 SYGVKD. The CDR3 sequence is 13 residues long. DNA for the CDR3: TGTGCCATCAAGCCCCCGACGTCCCCTGAAGCTTTCTTT. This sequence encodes CAIKPPTSPEAFF.

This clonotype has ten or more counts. The CDR3: CASSLGPGYGYTF. The CDR3 nucleotides are TGTGCCAGCAGCCTAGGACCTGGATATGGCTACACCTTC. The chain carries TRBV3-1 and TRBJ1-2, with D hard to call. The germline V gene has CDR1 LGHDT and CDR2 YNNKEL (reference sequence). Trimming cost V 4 bases and J 5 bases, with 11 bases left between them. This CDR3 is 13 amino acids long.

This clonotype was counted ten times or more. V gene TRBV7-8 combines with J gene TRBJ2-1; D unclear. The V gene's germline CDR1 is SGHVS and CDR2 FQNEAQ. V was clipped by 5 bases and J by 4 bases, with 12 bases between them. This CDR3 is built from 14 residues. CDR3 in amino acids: CASSPRLIYNEQFF. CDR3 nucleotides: TGTGCCAGCAGCCCCCGTTTGATTTACAATGAGCAGTTCTTC.

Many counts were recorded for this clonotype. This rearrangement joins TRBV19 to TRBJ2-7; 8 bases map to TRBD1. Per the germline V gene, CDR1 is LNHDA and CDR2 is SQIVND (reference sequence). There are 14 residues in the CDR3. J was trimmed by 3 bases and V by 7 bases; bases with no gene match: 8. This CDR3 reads CASIGSGTGYEQYF. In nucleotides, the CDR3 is TGTGCCAGTATTGGCTCCGGGACAGGCTACGAGCAGTACTTC. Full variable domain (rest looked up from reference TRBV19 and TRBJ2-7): DGGITQSPKYLFRKEGQNVTLSCEQNLNHDAMYWYRQDPGQGLRLIYYSQIVNDFQKGDIAEGYSVSREKKESFPLTVTSAQKNPTAFYLCASIGSGTGYEQYFGPGTRLTVT.

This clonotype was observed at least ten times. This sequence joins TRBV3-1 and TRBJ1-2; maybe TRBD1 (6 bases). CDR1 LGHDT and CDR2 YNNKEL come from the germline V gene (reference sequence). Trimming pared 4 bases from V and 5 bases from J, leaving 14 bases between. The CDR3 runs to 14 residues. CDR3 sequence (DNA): TGTGCCAGCAGCCTACAGGGAGGAAGTTATGGCTACACCTTC. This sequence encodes CASSLQGGSYGYTF.

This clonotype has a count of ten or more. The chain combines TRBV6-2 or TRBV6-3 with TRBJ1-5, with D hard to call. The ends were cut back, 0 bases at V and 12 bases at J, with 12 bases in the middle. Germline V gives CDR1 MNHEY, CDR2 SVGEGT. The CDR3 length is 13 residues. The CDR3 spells CASSYSPGKGQHF. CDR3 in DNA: TGTGCCAGCAGTTACTCTCCGGGGAAGGGCCAGCATTTT.

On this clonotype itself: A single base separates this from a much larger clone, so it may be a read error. The CDR3 loop reads CASSSQPGGGYTF. CDR3 in DNA: TGTGCCAGCAGCTCACAGCCGGGTGGCGGCTACACCTTC. This sequence joins TRBV7-2 and TRBJ1-2, with no clear D. V was clipped by 4 bases and J by 8 bases, with 14 bases between them. Germline V lookup: CDR1 SGHTA, CDR2 FQGNSA. The CDR3 extends over 13 amino acids. Full variable domain (rest looked up from reference TRBV7-2 and TRBJ1-2): GAGVSQSPSNKVTEKGKDVELRCDPISGHTALYWYRQSLGQGLEFLIYFQGNSAPDKSGLPSDRFSAERTGGSVSTLTIQRTQQEDSAVYLCASSSQPGGGYTFGSGTRLTVV.

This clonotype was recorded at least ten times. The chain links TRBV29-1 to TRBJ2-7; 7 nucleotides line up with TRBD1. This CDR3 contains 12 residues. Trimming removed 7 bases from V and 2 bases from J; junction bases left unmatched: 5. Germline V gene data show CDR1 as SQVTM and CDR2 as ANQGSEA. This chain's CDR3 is CSAGDSPYEQYF. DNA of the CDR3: TGCAGCGCCGGGGACAGTCCCTACGAGCAGTACTTC.

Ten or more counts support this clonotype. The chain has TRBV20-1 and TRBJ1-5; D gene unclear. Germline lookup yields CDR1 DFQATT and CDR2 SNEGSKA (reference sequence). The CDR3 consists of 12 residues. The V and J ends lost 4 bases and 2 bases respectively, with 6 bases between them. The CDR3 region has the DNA TGCAGTGCTATTTCCCGCAATCAGCCCCAGCATTTT. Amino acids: CSAISRNQPQHF.

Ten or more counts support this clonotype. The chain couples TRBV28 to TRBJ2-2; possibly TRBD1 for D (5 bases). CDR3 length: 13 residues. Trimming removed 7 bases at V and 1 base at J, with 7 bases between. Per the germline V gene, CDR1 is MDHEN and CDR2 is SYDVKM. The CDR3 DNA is TGTGCCAGCATTCAGGGGAACACCGGGGAGCTGTTTTTT. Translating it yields CASIQGNTGELFF.

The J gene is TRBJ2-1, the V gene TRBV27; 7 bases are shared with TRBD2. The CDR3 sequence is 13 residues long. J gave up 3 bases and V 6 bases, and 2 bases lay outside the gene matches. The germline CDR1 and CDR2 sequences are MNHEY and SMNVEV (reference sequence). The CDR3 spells CASRSGVYNEQFF. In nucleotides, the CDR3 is TGTGCCAGCAGAAGCGGGGTCTACAATGAGCAGTTCTTC.

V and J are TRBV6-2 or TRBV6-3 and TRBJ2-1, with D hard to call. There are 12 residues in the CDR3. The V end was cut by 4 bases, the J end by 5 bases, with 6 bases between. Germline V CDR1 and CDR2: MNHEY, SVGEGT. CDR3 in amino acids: CASSLRDNEQFF. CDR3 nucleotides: TGTGCCAGCAGTTTACGGGACAATGAGCAGTTCTTC.